One TCR beta chain is described in this entry. The sample is drawn from a study of T cell changes during pregnancy in multiple sclerosis. The V and J ends lost 7 bases and 4 bases, in that order; junction bases with no gene match: 5. The CDR3 consists of 14 residues. Germline V gene sequence: CDR1 SNHLY, CDR2 FYNNEI. Data came from immunoSEQ multiplex PCR; TCRdb stores just in-frame clones and leaves some out. Of about 36,000 clones in the sample, around 93% were seen once. The chain joins TRBV2 to TRBJ2-5; TRBD2 matches 11 bases. Here the sequenced sample was CD4+ T cells from peripheral blood mononuclear cells, taken in the first trimester of pregnancy. The sequence was obtained from a female donor with multiple sclerosis, enrolled in a pregnancy study. The CDR3 DNA follows: TGTGCCAGCACCCGACTAGCGGGGAGAGAGACCCAGTACTTC. Protein sequence: CASTRLAGRETQYF. Full variable domain (remainder filled in from reference TRBV2 and TRBJ2-5): EPEVTQTPSHQVTQMGQEVILRCVPISNHLYFYWYRQILGQKVEFLVSFYNNEISEKSEIFDDQFSVERPDGSNFTLKIRSTKLEDSAMYFCASTRLAGRETQYFGPGTRLLVL.